Listed here are 5 T cell receptor beta chains from one sample, sequenced in a study of T-cell memory formation after mild COVID-19. TCRdb independently ran MiXCR on the 5' RACE reads; one entry per CDR3 protein. The profile shows 470,000 or so distinct CDR3 sequences, about a sixth of them singletons. The sequenced sample was PBMCs or a T cell subset sorted from them (not recorded which). The receptors derive from a man aged 18 to 35 who had mild COVID-19 (a few samples of this study predate the infection). Cell type and time point are not known.

This clonotype showed up many times. This sequence joins TRBV3-1 and TRBJ1-1, with a weak D call TRBD1 (5 bases). Germline assignment: CDR1 LGHDT and CDR2 YNNKEL (reference sequence). With 2 bases removed from V and 1 base from J, the gap between germline ends came to 14 bases. The CDR3 loop spans 16 amino acids. CDR3 nucleotide sequence: TGTGCCAGCAGCCAATTCGGGGCTGGGTGGAACACTGAAGCTTTCTTT. This translates into CASSQFGAGWNTEAFF.

There are a few counts of this clonotype. The J gene is TRBJ1-1, the V gene TRBV18; 7 bases align to TRBD1. This CDR3 is 13 amino acids long. Looked up from germline, CDR1 is KGHSH and CDR2 is LQKENI. The ends lost 6 bases at V and 4 bases at J; junction bases unmatched: 5. The CDR3 spells CASSTGEFTEAFF. The CDR3 DNA reads TGTGCCAGCTCCACAGGGGAATTCACTGAAGCTTTCTTT.

This clonotype showed up just a few times. The chain combines TRBV6-5 with TRBJ2-2, with a weak D call TRBD1 (6 bases). This CDR3 region has 15 residues. V shed 2 bases and J shed 2 bases, with 9 bases lying between them. Germline V lookup: CDR1 MNHEY, CDR2 SVGAGI. CDR3 sequence (DNA): TGTGCCAGCAGTTACAGGGGGTCTAACACCGGGGAGCTGTTTTTT. Its translation: CASSYRGSNTGELFF.

In this sample, this clonotype turned up a few times. The genes are TRBV20-1 and TRBJ1-2; D uncertain. Trimming took off 3 bases at V and 5 bases at J, with 10 bases between the two ends. Germline V lookup: CDR1 DFQATT, CDR2 SNEGSKA (reference sequence). This CDR3 contains 12 residues. This CDR3 reads CSASDSPYGYTF. The CDR3, as DNA: TGCAGTGCTAGTGATTCCCCATATGGCTACACCTTC.

The table lists this clonotype with many counts. The chain joins TRBV11-2 to TRBJ2-7; D gene uncertain. CDR1 is SGHAT, CDR2 FQNNGV, per germline. The CDR3 contains 15 residues. V dropped 0 bases and J dropped 6 bases, with 15 bases sitting between them. The CDR3 is CASSLDRYVPPEQYV. The CDR3 DNA reads as TGTGCCAGCAGCTTAGATAGGTACGTTCCACCCGAGCAGTACGTC.